The entry below describes one T cell receptor (beta chain). What it binds is not known. This specimen comes from a study of a mutant IDH1 vaccine in newly diagnosed glioma. Germline lookup yields CDR1 SNHLY and CDR2 FYNNEI. The V and J ends lost 10 bases and 0 bases respectively, with 13 bases between them. CDR3 length equals 15 residues. The time point denotes: week 11, during vaccination. Each dose delivered 300 ug of mutant IDH1 20-mer peptide subcutaneously with imiquimod. The table came from immunoSEQ multiplex PCR; TCRdb's copy has only in-frame clones and leaves some out. Among approximately 110,000 clones listed, under 90% were seen once.

The sequencing here drew on PBMCs, taken from a glioma patient whose treatment included an IDH1 peptide vaccine. This clonotype was sampled from a woman in her forties or fifties with glioma. This chain joins TRBV2 and TRBJ1-6, with D maybe TRBD1 (6 bases). The CDR3 here is CAIRTVSSYNSPLHF. CDR3 sequence (DNA): TGTGCCATCCGGACAGTGAGCTCCTATAATTCACCCCTCCACTTT.